One sample yielded the 23 T cell receptor beta chains listed below, sequenced in a study of cytomegalovirus exposure and HLA in healthy donors. Sequenced by immunoSEQ multiplex PCR; TCRdb stores in-frame clones only, minus some. The table has 150,000 or so clones, 84% seen once. The sequencing input was PBMCs. These receptors were obtained from a man aged 30 to 45 in good health and CMV-seropositive.

This chain links TRBV29-1 with TRBJ1-2; D gene ambiguous. This CDR3 comprises 13 residues. V lost 6 bases, J lost 6 bases, and 17 bases lay in between. Germline V lookup: CDR1 SQVTM, CDR2 ANQGSEA. The CDR3 loop reads CSVDTLTRDGYTF. The DNA of the CDR3 is TGCAGCGTCGACACCTTGACTAGGGATGGCTACACCTTC.

The chain employs TRBV6-1 and TRBJ2-5, with TRBD2 matching over 13 bases. J lost 5 bases, V lost 3 bases, and 3 bases had no gene match. Germline CDR1 and CDR2: MNHNS and SASEGT. The CDR3 contains 15 residues. CDR3 sequence (DNA): TGTGCCAGCAGTGAGACTAGCGGGGGGCCCGAGACCCAGTACTTC. This encodes CASSETSGGPETQYF.

The chain is built from TRBV5-1 and TRBJ2-2; the D gene is possibly TRBD2 (6 bases). Trimming pared 1 base from V and 6 bases from J, leaving 13 bases between. Per germline, CDR1 SGHRS and CDR2 YFSETQ. The CDR3 sequence is 15 residues long. CDR3 region: CASSLTASEAGELFF. As DNA, the CDR3 is TGCGCCAGCAGCTTGACGGCTAGCGAGGCCGGGGAGCTGTTTTTT.

The chain couples TRBV6-5 to TRBJ2-5; D is possibly TRBD1 (5 bases). The V and J ends lost 7 bases and 1 base respectively, with 13 bases between them. This CDR3 has 14 residues. Germline assignment: CDR1 MNHEY and CDR2 SVGAGI. The CDR3 nucleotides read TGTGCCAGCATCTCAGGGCTAGGCCAAGAGACCCAGTACTTC. It encodes CASISGLGQETQYF.

V is TRBV9 and J is TRBJ2-7; 8 bases match TRBD1. The CDR3 sequence is 14 residues long. J gave up 3 bases and V 3 bases, and 5 bases lay outside the gene matches. The germline V gene has CDR1 SGDLS and CDR2 YYNGEE. In DNA form, the CDR3 reads TGTGCCAGCAGCGCCCGGGACAGGATCTACGAGCAGTACTTC. Translating gives CASSARDRIYEQYF.

This clone was detected only a few times. The genes are TRBV6-5 and TRBJ1-2; tentative D call: TRBD1 (5 bases). Trimming stripped 0 bases from V and 0 bases from J, with 8 bases between. This CDR3 is 15 amino acids long. Germline V gene lookup returns CDR1 MNHEY and CDR2 SVGAGI. CDR3 DNA sequence: TGTGCCAGCAGTTACTCAGCGGGGGCTAACTATGGCTACACCTTC. Translating gives CASSYSAGANYGYTF.

The chain joins TRBV27 to TRBJ2-3, with 12 nucleotides matching TRBD2. CDR1 MNHEY and CDR2 SMNVEV come from the germline V gene (reference sequence). This CDR3 is 18 amino acids long. The V gene end was trimmed by 2 bases and the J gene end by 6 bases; junction bases not matched to a gene: 12. CDR3 in amino acids: CASSLMAASGRAGDTQYF. The DNA of the CDR3 is TGTGCCAGCAGTTTAATGGCGGCTAGCGGGAGGGCTGGGGATACGCAGTATTTT.

This chain uses TRBV30 with TRBJ1-1; the D is unclear. V was trimmed by 0 bases and J by 0 bases, leaving 8 bases between them. This CDR3 is built from 14 residues. CDR1 GTSNPN and CDR2 SVGIG come from the germline V gene (reference sequence). For the CDR3, the DNA is TGTGCCTGGAGTGTATCGAGTCTGAACACTGAAGCTTTCTTT. Translated: CAWSVSSLNTEAFF.

This chain uses TRBV9 with TRBJ2-1, with 8 bases fitting TRBD2. CDR1 SGDLS and CDR2 YYNGEE come from the germline V gene. The CDR3 runs to 16 residues. Unmatched junction bases numbered 4, after V lost 2 bases and J lost 0 bases. In DNA, the CDR3 is TGTGCCAGCAGCGTGGGCGGGGGGCTCTCCTACAATGAGCAGTTCTTC. Translating gives CASSVGGGLSYNEQFF.

The genes are TRBV18 and TRBJ1-1, with TRBD1 identical over 7 bases. The V segment lost 2 bases and the J segment 6 bases; nucleotides outside the gene matches: 9. This CDR3 comprises 15 residues. Germline CDR1 reads KGHSH; CDR2 reads LQKENI. The CDR3 region is CASSPRAGGGSEAFF. Written as DNA, the CDR3 is TGTGCCAGCTCACCAAGGGCAGGGGGAGGATCTGAAGCTTTCTTT.

The chain links TRBV28 to TRBJ1-4; D gene unclear. The CDR3 covers 15 residues. The V end was cut by 7 bases, the J end by 8 bases, with 20 bases between. Germline assignment: CDR1 MDHEN and CDR2 SYDVKM. CDR3 amino acids: CASTLWSGSEEKLFF. The CDR3 DNA follows: TGTGCCAGCACCCTTTGGTCCGGGTCGGAAGAAAAACTGTTTTTT.

This rearrangement joins TRBV27 to TRBJ2-2, with TRBD1 as a possible D gene (5 bases). The germline V gene has CDR1 MNHEY and CDR2 SMNVEV (reference sequence). The CDR3 sequence is 14 residues long. Trimming shortened V by 5 bases and J by 3 bases, and 10 bases separated the two germline ends. The CDR3 spells CASSSGQDTGELFF. The CDR3 DNA reads as TGTGCCAGCAGTAGTGGACAAGACACCGGGGAGCTGTTTTTT.

CDR3 residues: CASSPTGGLSYEQYF. The CDR3 coding sequence is TGTGCCAGCAGTCCCACTGGGGGCTTGAGCTACGAGCAGTACTTC. J is TRBJ2-7 and V is TRBV28, with D maybe TRBD1 (6 bases). Trimming removed 5 bases at V and 3 bases at J, with 17 bases between. Germline loops: CDR1 MDHEN, CDR2 SYDVKM. There are 15 residues in the CDR3.

J is TRBJ2-1 and V is TRBV7-2, with TRBD1 matching 11 bases. The CDR3 runs 14 residues. Germline assignment: CDR1 SGHTA and CDR2 FQGNSA. The V segment lost 7 bases and the J segment 8 bases; nucleotides outside the gene matches: 7. The DNA for the CDR3 is TGTGCCAGCACACCGGGACAGGGGGGCTATGAGCAGTTCTTC. Its protein product is CASTPGQGGYEQFF.

This chain connects TRBV27 to TRBJ2-7; 14 bases are shared with TRBD2. The CDR3 sequence is 15 residues long. Trimming removed 5 bases from V and 4 bases from J; junction bases left unmatched: 4. The V gene's germline CDR1 is MNHEY and CDR2 SMNVEV (reference sequence). The CDR3 reads CASSPGTSGRYEQYF. CDR3 in DNA: TGTGCCAGCAGTCCCGGGACTAGCGGGAGATACGAGCAGTACTTC.

The V call is TRBV9, the J call TRBJ1-2; 8 bases are a match to TRBD1. The CDR3 totals 14 residues. Germline CDR1 reads SGDLS; CDR2 reads YYNGEE. J gave up 5 bases and V 3 bases, and 6 bases lay outside the gene matches. The CDR3 DNA sequence: TGTGCCAGCAGCGAGGGGGGACAGGCTTATGGCTACACCTTC. Protein: CASSEGGQAYGYTF. Drawing the rest from reference TRBV9 and TRBJ1-2, the complete variable domain is DSGVTQTPKHLITATGQRVTLRCSPRSGDLSVYWYQQSLDQGLQFLIQYYNGEERAKGNILERFSAQQFPDLHSELNLSSLELGDSALYFCASSEGGQAYGYTFGSGTRLTVV.

The chain has TRBV27 and TRBJ1-2; D is uncertain. Trimming shortened V by 2 bases and J by 4 bases, and 8 bases separated the two germline ends. CDR3 length: 13 residues. The germline V gene has CDR1 MNHEY and CDR2 SMNVEV (reference sequence). CDR3 in amino acids: CASSLKSSYGYTF. In nucleotides, the CDR3 is TGTGCCAGCAGTTTAAAGAGCTCCTATGGCTACACCTTC.

The chain joins TRBV4-1 to TRBJ1-4; 9 positions agree with TRBD1. Germline loops: CDR1 MGHRA, CDR2 YSYEKL. This CDR3 is 15 amino acids long. J gave up 6 bases and V 3 bases, and 5 bases lay outside the gene matches. DNA for the CDR3: TGCGCCAGCAGCCAGAGCGGGACAGGGTATGAAAAACTGTTTTTT. Translation: CASSQSGTGYEKLFF.

The V call is TRBV5-6, the J call TRBJ2-1, with 12 bases aligning to TRBD2. J was trimmed by 6 bases and V by 5 bases; bases with no gene match: 6. The germline gives CDR1 SGHDT, CDR2 YYEEEE. The CDR3 spans 15 residues. This CDR3 is CASSSGLAGFNEQFF. CDR3 nucleotide sequence: TGTGCCAGCAGTTCAGGACTAGCGGGGTTCAATGAGCAGTTCTTC.

The chain links TRBV30 to TRBJ2-3; 9 bases match TRBD2. V was pared by 2 bases and J by 2 bases, with 5 bases of the junction left unmatched. Germline CDR1 is GTSNPN and CDR2 is SVGIG (reference sequence). The CDR3 totals 15 residues. CDR3 bases: TGTGCCTGGAGTAGCCCTAGCGGGAACACAGATACGCAGTATTTT. As protein: CAWSSPSGNTDTQYF.

The gene calls are TRBV2 and TRBJ1-2; 9 bases align to TRBD1. The trim removed 8 bases at V and 7 bases at J, leaving 11 bases unmatched. Germline V gene lookup returns CDR1 SNHLY and CDR2 FYNNEI. This CDR3 has 14 amino acids. CDR3 in DNA: TGTGCCAGCGACAGGGGGACGACAAACGGTGGCTACACCTTC. It is translated as CASDRGTTNGGYTF.

The chain is built from TRBV25-1 and TRBJ1-1; D is possibly TRBD1 (6 bases). The CDR3 is made up of 14 amino acids. Germline CDR1 MGHDK, CDR2 SYGVNS. Between the trimmed V and J ends, which lost 3 bases and 1 base, there was a span of 9 bases. This chain's CDR3 is CASSERQENTEAFF. The CDR3 DNA reads as TGTGCCAGCAGTGAGCGACAGGAGAACACTGAAGCTTTCTTT.

CDR3 in DNA: TGTGCCAGCAGTTACTACTCCATGTCCACTGAAGCTTTCTTT. Its protein product is CASSYYSMSTEAFF. The V call is TRBV6-5, the J call TRBJ1-1; unclear D gene. The germline V gene encodes CDR1 MNHEY and CDR2 SVGAGI. V shed 1 base and J shed 4 bases, with 10 bases lying between them. This CDR3 spans 14 amino acids.